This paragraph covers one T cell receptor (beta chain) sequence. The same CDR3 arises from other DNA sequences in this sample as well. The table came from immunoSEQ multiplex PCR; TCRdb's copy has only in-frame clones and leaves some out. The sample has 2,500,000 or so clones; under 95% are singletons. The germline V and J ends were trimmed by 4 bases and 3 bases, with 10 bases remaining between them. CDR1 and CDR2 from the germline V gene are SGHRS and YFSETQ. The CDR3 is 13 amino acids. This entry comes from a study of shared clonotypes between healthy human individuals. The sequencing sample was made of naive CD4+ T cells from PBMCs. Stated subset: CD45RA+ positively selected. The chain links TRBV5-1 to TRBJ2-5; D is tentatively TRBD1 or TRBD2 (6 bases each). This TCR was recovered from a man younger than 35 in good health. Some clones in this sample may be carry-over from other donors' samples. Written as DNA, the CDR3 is TGCGCCAGCAGCCGGGGGCAGGAAGAGACCCAGTACTTC. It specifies CASSRGQEETQYF.